This entry features one T cell receptor beta chain sequence. These data come from a study of shared clonotypes between healthy human individuals. Once extracted for a subset, genomic DNA was divided evenly among several immunoSEQ plates. TCRdb's copy holds only in-frame clones and misses some; the assay was immunoSEQ multiplex PCR. Found here are fewer than 1.6 million clones, just under 99% of them singletons; the top ten hold about 0.34%. Donors comprised only Caucasian adults living in Nashville, Tennessee. The germline gives CDR1 KGHSH, CDR2 LQKENI. Trimming left V 5 bases short and J 4 bases short, with 20 bases between. The CDR3 runs 16 residues.

V usage is TRBV18 and J usage is TRBJ2-5, with D possibly matching TRBD1 (6 bases). The sample comprised naive CD4+ T cells sorted from blood. As to subset: CD45RA+ positively selected. The receptor comes from a man younger than 45 in good health. The CDR3: CASSTILAQGRETQYF. CDR3 bases: TGTGCCAGCTCAACCATCCTCGCACAGGGACGAGAGACCCAGTACTTC.